This record looks at one TCR beta chain sequence and its context. The antigen is unknown. Trimming removed 5 bases from V and 7 bases from J, with 20 bases in between. Germline V gene data show CDR1 as DFQATT and CDR2 as SNEGSKA (reference sequence). The CDR3 contains 14 residues. Clinical symptoms, serum thyroxine, TRAb, thyroid ultrasound and orbital computed tomography informed diagnoses. The source of the sample is a study of T cells in Graves' hyperthyroidism and ophthalmopathy. General study points: Ophthalmopathy cases were set apart from stable hyperthyroidism by a 13 V-J model. The model anticipated ophthalmopathy a median about 7.1 months pre-onset.

Amplification of TCR beta CDR3 regions used RNA as the template. HTBI primers were the set used in a first-round RT-PCR of the TCR CDR3. MiXCR, applied by TCRdb to the multiplex PCR reads, yields one record per CDR3 protein. The sample has roughly 640,000 distinct CDR3 sequences, 16% seen once. This rearrangement joins TRBV20-1 to TRBJ1-2; D is undetermined. The sequence derives from a woman aged 40 to 50 with Graves' ophthalmopathy. Sequencing was done on a sample of blood. The CDR3: CSAHSGPRAVGYTF. The CDR3 region has the DNA TGCAGTGCTCACTCTGGGCCCCGCGCCGTTGGCTACACCTTC.